The 13 T cell receptor beta chains below come from one sample, sequenced in a study of T cell repertoires in cytomegalovirus infection. Via MiXCR, TCRdb re-called the reads, giving one row per CDR3 protein. The sample lists around 230,000 distinct CDR3 sequences, approximately 38% occurring once. These TCRs' antigens remain unknown. This material consisted of CD8+ T cells from cultured PBMCs, taken from culture after CMV antigen stimulation. The receptor source for this set is a human donor in good health (CMV status not recorded). Some clones in this sample may be carry-over from other donors' samples.

The chain couples TRBV2 to TRBJ1-1, with D possibly being TRBD1 (6 bases). Germline V lookup: CDR1 SNHLY, CDR2 FYNNEI. Trimming pared 1 base from V and 3 bases from J, leaving 9 bases between. The CDR3 is 14 amino acids. This chain's CDR3 is CASSEEGQYTEAFF. The CDR3, as DNA: TGTGCCAGCAGTGAAGAGGGACAATACACTGAAGCTTTCTTT.

Concerning this clonotype: A much more abundant neighbour one base away suggests this may be a read error. The V call is TRBV28, the J call TRBJ1-5; weak D call: TRBD1 (6 bases). Germline values: CDR1 MDHEN, CDR2 SYDVKM. This CDR3 is 14 amino acids long. V lost 0 bases, J lost 3 bases, and 6 bases lay in between. CDR3 sequence reads: CASSLWGANQPQHF. The CDR3 coding sequence is TGTGCCAGCAGTTTATGGGGGGCCAATCAGCCCCAGCATTTT.

The V and J genes are TRBV4-1 and TRBJ2-3; 9 bases match TRBD2. Trimming at V came to 0 bases and at J to 5 bases, leaving 0 bases not matched to a gene. CDR1 and CDR2 (germline): MGHRA, YSYEKL. The CDR3 runs 14 residues. The CDR3 sequence: CASSQELAGDTQYF. The DNA of the CDR3 is TGCGCCAGCAGCCAAGAACTAGCGGGAGATACGCAGTATTTT.

A remark on this clonotype: Mismatch with germline at one junction end may stem from a read error. The chain's CDR3 is CATSTARPTDMQYF. The CDR3, as DNA: TGTGCCACCAGCACGGCTAGGCCCACAGATATGCAGTATTTT. The chain recombines TRBV15 with TRBJ2-3; unclear D gene. Germline values: CDR1 LNHNV, CDR2 YYDKDF (reference sequence). The CDR3 contains 14 residues.

The rearrangement joins TRBV6-5 to TRBJ2-2, with D perhaps matching TRBD1 (6 bases). Germline values: CDR1 MNHEY, CDR2 SVGAGI. The CDR3 runs 16 residues. The V gene lost 10 bases and the J gene lost 6 bases, with 24 bases spanning the gap. The CDR3: CATWTVASVASGELFF. In DNA form, the CDR3 reads TGTGCCACCTGGACAGTCGCGTCCGTGGCGTCCGGGGAGCTGTTTTTT.

On this clonotype: Germline and junction disagree at one end, which may indicate a read error. The chain is built from TRBV6-1 and TRBJ2-1, with TRBD2 identical over 10 bases. The CDR3 consists of 19 residues. Germline CDR1 and CDR2: MNHNS and SASEGT. The CDR3 sequence: CASSEAVLAGSRAYNDQFF. The CDR3 nucleotides read TGTGCCAGCAGTGAAGCGGTACTAGCGGGATCGAGGGCCTACAATGACCAGTTCTTC.

This clonotype occurred once. V and J are TRBV4-1 and TRBJ2-3; D perhaps matches TRBD2 (6 bases). This CDR3 contains 14 residues. V was pared by 0 bases and J by 3 bases, with 7 bases between. Germline V gene data show CDR1 as MGHRA and CDR2 as YSYEKL. The CDR3, as DNA: TGCGCCAGCAGCCAAGAACTAGCAACAGATACGCAGTATTTT. It translates to CASSQELATDTQYF.

This chain joins TRBV27 and TRBJ2-2; no firm D call. Germline V CDR1 and CDR2: MNHEY, SMNVEV (reference sequence). The CDR3 extends over 16 amino acids. V was cut by 4 bases and J by 3 bases, with 15 bases left in between. The CDR3 region is CASSSGWGSYTGELFF. In nucleotides, the CDR3 is TGTGCCAGCAGTTCGGGTTGGGGTTCGTACACCGGGGAGCTGTTTTTT.

This rearrangement joins TRBV28 to TRBJ1-3; no clear D gene. The V end was cut by 6 bases, the J end by 2 bases, with 14 bases between. The CDR3 runs to 15 residues. CDR1 and CDR2 (germline): MDHEN, SYDVKM. Here the CDR3 DNA reads TGTGCCAGCAGATCGAGGGTCTACCCTGGAAACACCATATATTTT. Amino acids: CASRSRVYPGNTIYF.

The V and J genes are TRBV7-2 and TRBJ1-1; D is perhaps TRBD1 (5 bases). Germline loops: CDR1 SGHTA, CDR2 FQGNSA. The CDR3 contains 15 residues. Between the trimmed V and J ends, which lost 1 base and 4 bases, there was a span of 13 bases. CDR3 nucleotides: TGTGCCAGCAGCTTAGAGGGTCAGGGTTTCACTGAAGCTTTCTTT. Translation: CASSLEGQGFTEAFF.

The sample holds a few counts of this clonotype. The rearrangement links TRBV25-1 to TRBJ1-2, with 7 bases matching TRBD1. This CDR3 contains 15 residues. V lost 0 bases, J lost 5 bases, and 6 bases stayed unmatched. Germline V gene lookup returns CDR1 MGHDK and CDR2 SYGVNS. CDR3 nucleotide sequence: TGTGCCAGCAGTGAATATAGGGACAGCGTGTATGGCTACACCTTC. This codes for CASSEYRDSVYGYTF.

The rearrangement links TRBV27 to TRBJ1-1, with TRBD1 as a possible D gene (6 bases). Germline V gene sequence: CDR1 MNHEY, CDR2 SMNVEV (reference sequence). The length of the CDR3 is 15 residues. V lost 0 bases and J lost 5, with 13 bases in between. This CDR3 reads CASSLSQGSGTEAFF. Here the CDR3 DNA reads TGTGCCAGCAGTTTATCGCAGGGGTCGGGTACTGAAGCTTTCTTT.

This clonotype was counted between two and nine times. J is TRBJ2-1 and V is TRBV4-2, with a weak D call TRBD2 (6 bases). CDR1 and CDR2 (germline): LGHNA, YNFKEQ. The V end was cut by 4 bases, the J end by 2 bases, with 12 bases between. The CDR3 has 15 residues. CDR3 sequence: CASSRAGRAYNEQFF. The CDR3 nucleotides are TGTGCCAGCAGCCGCGCGGGACGGGCCTACAATGAGCAGTTCTTC.